The 19 T cell receptor beta chains below all came from one sample that was sequenced in a study of post-analysis software for immune sequencing data. Study results and limitations: Patients had higher frequencies than controls of a handful of TRBV segments, including TRBV5-6, TRBV5-1 and TRBV20-1.

No cognate antigen is known for these TCRs. The library was made from cDNA and included unique molecular identifiers. TCRdb used MiXCR to reprocess the PCR reads, holding one entry per CDR3 protein. The data hold 750,000 to 950,000 distinct CDR3 sequences, with 46% observed a single time. Sequenced input: blood. The source of these receptors is a girl between 10 and 17 years old with multiple sclerosis.

This clonotype came up a few times. The CDR3: CASSSFDIQYF. As DNA, the CDR3 is TGTGCCAGCAGCTCATTTGACATTCAGTACTTC. V usage is TRBV11-3 and J usage is TRBJ2-4; no reliable D call. CDR1 SGHNT and CDR2 YENEEA come from the germline V gene. Trimming shortened V by 4 bases and J by 8 bases, and 6 bases separated the two germline ends. The CDR3 totals 11 residues.

The rearrangement uses TRBV27 and TRBJ2-7; D gene ambiguous. The V end lost 4 bases, the J end lost 6 bases, and 10 bases lay between the germline ends. Germline V lookup: CDR1 MNHEY, CDR2 SMNVEV (reference sequence). The CDR3 loop spans 12 amino acids. In DNA form, the CDR3 reads TGTGCCAGCAGTTCCCCTCCGTCCGAGCAGTACTTC. This codes for CASSSPPSEQYF.

The rearrangement links TRBV20-1 to TRBJ1-5; D might be TRBD1 (5 bases). The CDR3 consists of 13 residues. Germline V gene data show CDR1 as DFQATT and CDR2 as SNEGSKA (reference sequence). V lost 4 bases and J lost 11, with 18 bases in between. CDR3 sequence reads: CSAIIVQGPTQHF. The CDR3, as DNA: TGCAGTGCTATTATTGTCCAGGGACCGACCCAGCATTTT.

Turning to this clonotype: With a much larger clone just one base away, this may be a read error. V gene TRBV9 combines with J gene TRBJ2-1; 10 nucleotides match TRBD1. This CDR3 has 15 residues. The V gene's germline CDR1 is SGDLS and CDR2 YYNGEE. J was trimmed by 6 bases and V by 7 bases; bases with no gene match: 10. The CDR3 DNA follows: TGTGCCAGCGGCGCCAGACAGGGGGCCGGCAATGAGCAGTTCTTC. It specifies CASGARQGAGNEQFF.

V gene TRBV29-1 combines with J gene TRBJ2-5; D is perhaps TRBD1 (5 bases). V lost 5 bases and J lost 5, with 12 bases in between. The CDR3 loop spans 12 amino acids. Germline loops: CDR1 SQVTM, CDR2 ANQGSEA. CDR3 nucleotide sequence: TGCAGCGTTCCGGCCAGGGCGGAGACCCAGTACTTC. This gives the protein CSVPARAETQYF.

This clonotype has a handful of counts. This rearrangement joins TRBV7-8 to TRBJ2-7; 7 positions match TRBD1. CDR3 length: 16 residues. J gave up 1 base and V 5 bases, and 11 bases lay outside the gene matches. The germline gives CDR1 SGHVS, CDR2 FQNEAQ. CDR3: CASSLRQGSNSYEQYF. As DNA, the CDR3 is TGTGCCAGCAGCCTTAGACAGGGCTCTAATTCCTACGAGCAGTACTTC.

The chain links TRBV4-2 to TRBJ2-4; TRBD2 matches 7 bases. The better agreement between TRBJ2-7 and the DNA end casts doubt on the J call. CDR1 is LGHNA, CDR2 YNFKEQ, per germline. This CDR3 is 15 amino acids long. The CDR3 sequence: CASSQGLAENYEQYF. In DNA, the CDR3 is TGTGCCAGCAGCCAAGGGCTAGCGGAGAACTACGAGCAGTACTTC.

This CDR3 reads CASSLDHPGSYNEQFF. CDR3 coding DNA: TGTGCCAGCAGCTTAGATCATCCCGGCTCCTACAATGAGCAGTTCTTC. The chain has TRBV7-9 and TRBJ2-1; D gene uncertain. The ends were cut back, 1 base at V and 0 bases at J, with 10 bases in the middle. The CDR3 runs to 16 residues. The germline V gene has CDR1 SEHNR and CDR2 FQNEAQ (reference sequence).

The V gene is TRBV20-1, the J gene TRBJ2-7; the D is unclear. The CDR3 is made up of 12 amino acids. Germline assignment: CDR1 DFQATT and CDR2 SNEGSKA (reference sequence). With 1 base removed from V and 4 bases from J, the gap between germline ends came to 8 bases. The CDR3 coding sequence is TGCAGTGCTAGAGGGCCCCCTTACGAGCAGTACTTC. The encoded protein is CSARGPPYEQYF.

The V call is TRBV20-1, the J call TRBJ2-7; a possible D gene is TRBD2 (5 bases). The CDR3 has 14 amino acids. CDR1 is DFQATT and CDR2 is SNEGSKA in the germline V gene (reference sequence). The V end lost 6 bases, the J end lost 7 bases, and 22 bases lay between the germline ends. The CDR3 sequence: CSATVWALSGEQYF. The DNA for the CDR3 is TGCAGTGCAACCGTATGGGCACTATCGGGAGAGCAGTACTTC.

In this sample, this clonotype turned up a few times. The chain recombines TRBV7-2 with TRBJ2-3, with 10 bases lining up with TRBD2. The CDR3 sequence is 15 residues long. Germline loops: CDR1 SGHTA, CDR2 FQGNSA. The trim removed 5 bases at V and 2 bases at J, leaving 4 bases unmatched. This chain's CDR3 is CASSQSGRVTDTQYF. In DNA form, the CDR3 reads TGTGCCAGCAGCCAAAGCGGGAGGGTCACAGATACGCAGTATTTT. The full variable domain, in which reference TRBV7-2 and TRBJ2-3 provide the parts outside the CDR3, is GAGVSQSPSNKVTEKGKDVELRCDPISGHTALYWYRQSLGQGLEFLIYFQGNSAPDKSGLPSDRFSAERTGGSVSTLTIQRTQQEDSAVYLCASSQSGRVTDTQYFGPGTRLTVL.

This chain connects TRBV29-1 to TRBJ2-1, with 7 nucleotides matching TRBD1. Trimming at V came to 5 bases and at J to 7 bases, leaving 11 bases not matched to a gene. The CDR3 covers 14 residues. Germline V gene lookup returns CDR1 SQVTM and CDR2 ANQGSEA. The CDR3 reads CSVKDRMGRNEQFF. CDR3 bases: TGCAGCGTTAAGGACAGGATGGGAAGGAATGAGCAGTTCTTC.

This clonotype occurred many times. This rearrangement joins TRBV7-2 to TRBJ1-5; D gene uncertain. Germline V lookup: CDR1 SGHTA, CDR2 FQGNSA. The CDR3 runs to 14 residues. V gave up 5 bases and J gave up 0 bases, with 8 bases separating them. In DNA, the CDR3 is TGTGCCAGCAGCCCTACACCTAGCAATCAGCCCCAGCATTTT. Translating it yields CASSPTPSNQPQHF. The full variable domain, rest sourced from reference TRBV7-2 and TRBJ1-5, is GAGVSQSPSNKVTEKGKDVELRCDPISGHTALYWYRQSLGQGLEFLIYFQGNSAPDKSGLPSDRFSAERTGGSVSTLTIQRTQQEDSAVYLCASSPTPSNQPQHFGDGTRLSIL.

This clonotype was observed at least ten times. One junction end does not reproduce the germline sequence, and a read error may be involved. V gene TRBV7-2 combines with J gene TRBJ2-3; D is ambiguous. This CDR3 has 13 amino acids. CDR1 and CDR2 (germline): SGHTA, FQGNSA. The CDR3 reads CASSLAPRDTQYF. CDR3 DNA: TGCGCCAGCAGCTTGGCCCCCAGGGATACGCAGTATTTT. The full variable domain, its missing parts supplied by reference TRBV7-2 and TRBJ2-3, is GAGVSQSPSNKVTEKGKDVELRCDPISGHTALYWYRQSLGQGLEFLIYFQGNSAPDKSGLPSDRFSAERTGGSVSTLTIQRTQQEDSAVYLCASSLAPRDTQYFGPGTRLTVL.

CDR3 bases: TGTGCCAGCAGGCCGCGGACTAGCGGGAGCCCCTACGAGCAGTACTTC. The encoded protein is CASRPRTSGSPYEQYF. J is TRBJ2-7 and V is TRBV6-2 or TRBV6-3; 13 nucleotides align to TRBD2. J lost 2 bases, V lost 6 bases, and 7 bases had no gene match. This CDR3 comprises 16 residues. Germline V gene lookup returns CDR1 MNHEY and CDR2 SVGEGT.

The table lists this clonotype with a few counts. V and J are TRBV5-5 and TRBJ2-5; 8 bases line up with TRBD1. From germline, CDR1 is SGHKS and CDR2 YYEKEE (reference sequence). The CDR3 is made up of 15 amino acids. V trimming: 2 bases; J trimming: 11 bases; junction bases outside the gene matches: 14. CDR3 protein: CASSFSVQGAREQYF. The DNA for the CDR3 is TGTGCCAGCAGCTTTTCTGTGCAGGGGGCTCGGGAGCAGTACTTC.

This clonotype was detected a few times. The chain employs TRBV6-6 and TRBJ2-6; 9 bases fit TRBD1. The ends lost 6 bases at V and 4 bases at J; junction bases unmatched: 7. This CDR3 has 16 amino acids. Germline-derived CDR1 and CDR2 are MNHNY and SVGAGI (reference sequence). CDR3 protein: CASRDRGVPGANVLTF. CDR3 nucleotides: TGTGCCAGCAGAGACAGGGGGGTGCCAGGGGCCAACGTCCTGACTTTC.

Written as DNA, the CDR3 is TGTGCCAGCAGCTTTCAAAGCGGACTATCCAATGAGCAGTTCTTC. Its protein product is CASSFQSGLSNEQFF. The chain has TRBV7-6 and TRBJ2-1; D possibly corresponds to TRBD2 (6 bases). The V end was cut by 3 bases, the J end by 6 bases, with 15 bases between. CDR1 SGHVS and CDR2 FNYEAQ come from the germline V gene. The CDR3 is made up of 15 amino acids.

This chain joins TRBV7-3 and TRBJ2-7; the D gene could be TRBD1 or TRBD2 (5 bases each). Trimming took 0 bases from V and 5 from J, leaving 8 bases between them. Per the germline V gene, CDR1 is SGHTA and CDR2 is FQGTGA. The CDR3 loop spans 13 amino acids. In DNA form, the CDR3 reads TGTGCCAGCAGCTTAACTGGGGGAGACGAGCAGTACTTC. Encoded protein: CASSLTGGDEQYF.